This record covers a single T cell receptor beta chain. Its antigen is unidentified. This sample is part of a study of Ad26.COV2.S vaccination and SARS-CoV-2 variants. Whole-study findings and limits: For non-spike TCRs, breadth in vaccine recipients resembled that in placebo recipients.

Trimming pared 2 bases from V and 2 bases from J, leaving 16 bases between. The CDR3 totals 16 residues. Germline V gene lookup returns CDR1 MNHEY and CDR2 SVGAGI. Data came from immunoSEQ multiplex PCR; TCRdb stores just in-frame clones and leaves some out. The table lists some 350,000 clones, 92% of them singletons. This TCR was recovered from a human donor who had recovered from COVID-19. This sample comprised peripheral blood, obtained after recovery from COVID-19. The gene calls are TRBV6-5 and TRBJ2-7; D is possibly TRBD1 (6 bases). This CDR3 is CASSYQGQGRTYEQYF. The CDR3 region has the DNA TGTGCCAGCAGTTACCAGGGGCAGGGAAGGACCTACGAGCAGTACTTC.